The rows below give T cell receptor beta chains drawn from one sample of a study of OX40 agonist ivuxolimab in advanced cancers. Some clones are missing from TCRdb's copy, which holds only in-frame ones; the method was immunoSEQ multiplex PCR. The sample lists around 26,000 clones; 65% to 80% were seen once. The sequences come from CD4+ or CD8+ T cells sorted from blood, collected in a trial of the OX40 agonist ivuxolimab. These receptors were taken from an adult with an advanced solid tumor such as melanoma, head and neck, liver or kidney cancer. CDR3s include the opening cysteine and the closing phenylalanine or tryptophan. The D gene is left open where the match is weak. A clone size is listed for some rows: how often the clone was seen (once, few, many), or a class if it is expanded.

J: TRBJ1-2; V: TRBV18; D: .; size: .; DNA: TGTGCCAGCTCACCAGGGCCAGTAGCTAACTATGGCTACACCTTC; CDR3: CASSPGPVANYGYTF
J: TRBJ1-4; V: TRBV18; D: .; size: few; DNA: TGTGCCAGCTCACCACAGGGGGTTCGGGCAACTAATGAAAAACTGTTTTTT; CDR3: CASSPQGVRATNEKLFF
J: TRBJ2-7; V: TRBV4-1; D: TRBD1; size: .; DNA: TGCGCCAGCAGCTCTACGACAGGGGGTGTCTACGAGCAGTACTTC; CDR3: CASSSTTGGVYEQYF
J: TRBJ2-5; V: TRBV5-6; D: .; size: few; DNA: TGTGCCAGCAGCCCATACTCCCTGGGGGAGACCCAGTACTTC; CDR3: CASSPYSLGETQYF
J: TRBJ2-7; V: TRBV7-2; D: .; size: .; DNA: TGTGCCAGCAGCTCCCGGGACTTGACCTACGAGCAGTACTTC; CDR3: CASSSRDLTYEQYF
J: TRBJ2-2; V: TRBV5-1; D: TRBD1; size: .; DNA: TGCGCCAGCAGCTTAGGGGTCAGGGGGTCCGCCGGGGAGCTGTTTTTT; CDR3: CASSLGVRGSAGELFF
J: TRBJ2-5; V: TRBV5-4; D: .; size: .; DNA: TGTGCCAGCAGCCGAGGAGGGGGAAAGGAGACCCAGTACTTC; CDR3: CASSRGGGKETQYF
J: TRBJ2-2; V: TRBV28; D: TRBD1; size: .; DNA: TGTGCCAGCAGTCATCGGACAGGGCGGAACACCGGGGAGCTGTTTTTT; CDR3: CASSHRTGRNTGELFF
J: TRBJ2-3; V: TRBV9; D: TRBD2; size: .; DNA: TGTGCCAGTGGACTAGCGCGCACAGATACGCAGTATTTT; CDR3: CASGLARTDTQYF
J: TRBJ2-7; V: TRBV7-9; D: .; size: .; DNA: TGTGCCAGCAGCCCTTCAGCGGCTGGGGGCGCCTACGAGCAGTACTTC; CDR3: CASSPSAAGGAYEQYF
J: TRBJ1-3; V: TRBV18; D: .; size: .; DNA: TGTGCCAGCTCACCACCGGTCACTGGAAACACCATATATTTT; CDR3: CASSPPVTGNTIYF
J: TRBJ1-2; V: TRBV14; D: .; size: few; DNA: TGTGCCAGCAGCCAAAATTCGCTCCGGGATCCCCATGGCTACACCTTC; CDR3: CASSQNSLRDPHGYTF
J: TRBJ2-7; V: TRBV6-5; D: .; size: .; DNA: TGTGCCAGCAGAACGACAGGTAACTACGAGCAGTACTTC; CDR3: CASRTTGNYEQYF
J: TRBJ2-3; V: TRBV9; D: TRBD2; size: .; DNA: TGTGCCAGCAGCGCTTTAGCGGGGGCAACGCAGTATTTT; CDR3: CASSALAGATQYF
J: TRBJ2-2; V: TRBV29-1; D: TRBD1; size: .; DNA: TGCAGCGTGATGACAGGGGGCTCCGGGGAGCTGTTTTTT; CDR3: CSVMTGGSGELFF
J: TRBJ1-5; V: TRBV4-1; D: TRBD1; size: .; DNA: TGCGCCAGCAGCCGCACCGGGACAGGGCCACAGCCCCAGCATTTT; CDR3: CASSRTGTGPQPQHF
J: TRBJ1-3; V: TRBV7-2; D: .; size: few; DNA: TGTGCCAGCAGCCCACTGGGGGGTAGGGCTGGAAACACCATATATTTT; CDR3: CASSPLGGRAGNTIYF
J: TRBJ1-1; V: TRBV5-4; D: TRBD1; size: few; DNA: TGTGCCAGCAGGATGACAGGGATGAACACTGAAGCTTTCTTT; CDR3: CASRMTGMNTEAFF
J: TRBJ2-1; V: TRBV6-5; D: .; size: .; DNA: TGTGCCAGCAGCCGACAGGAGGCTCCCTACAATGAGCAGTTCTTC; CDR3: CASSRQEAPYNEQFF
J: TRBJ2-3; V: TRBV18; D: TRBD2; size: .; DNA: TGTGCCAGCTCACCCGGGGGGGAAGATACGCAGTATTTT; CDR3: CASSPGGEDTQYF
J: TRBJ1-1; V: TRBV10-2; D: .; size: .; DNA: TGCGCCAGCAGTGACCCGTATATCGGTGGGGCCGGGGCCACTGAAGCTTTCTTT; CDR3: CASSDPYIGGAGATEAFF
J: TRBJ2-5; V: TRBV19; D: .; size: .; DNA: TGTGCCAGTAGTTCCGGGGGCGGTTCGGTGGTGGAGACCCAGTACTTC; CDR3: CASSSGGGSVVETQYF
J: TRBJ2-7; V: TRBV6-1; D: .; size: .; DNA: TGTGCCAGCAGTGAAGCGCTAGTCCCCTCTTGGAGCTCCTACGAGCAGTACTTC; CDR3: CASSEALVPSWSSYEQYF
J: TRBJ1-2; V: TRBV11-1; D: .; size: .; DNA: TGTGCCAGCAGCTTACCGGCAGGACATGGCTACACCTTC; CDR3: CASSLPAGHGYTF
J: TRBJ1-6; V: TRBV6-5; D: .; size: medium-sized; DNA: TGTGCCAGCAAAGGTGTCAGGGTAAATTCACCCCTCCACTTT; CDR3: CASKGVRVNSPLHF
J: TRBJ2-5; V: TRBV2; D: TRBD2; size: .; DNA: TGTGCCAGCAGTACGGAACTAGCGAGGGAGACCCAGTACTTC; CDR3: CASSTELARETQYF
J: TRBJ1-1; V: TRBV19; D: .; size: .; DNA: TGTGCCAGTAGTATAGACCGGGCCGGCGGCCCTGAAGCTTTCTTT; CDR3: CASSIDRAGGPEAFF
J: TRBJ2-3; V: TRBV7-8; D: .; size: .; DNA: TGTGCCAGCAGCTTAGCCTCACAAGGGAGGAGCACAGATACGCAGTATTTT; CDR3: CASSLASQGRSTDTQYF
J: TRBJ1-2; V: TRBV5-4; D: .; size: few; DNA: TGTGCCAGCAGTTGGGACGCTAACTATGGCTACACCTTC; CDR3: CASSWDANYGYTF
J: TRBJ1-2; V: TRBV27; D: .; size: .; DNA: TGTGCCAGCAGTTTGATTTGGGGGGGCGCATCTAACTATGGCTACACCTTC; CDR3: CASSLIWGGASNYGYTF
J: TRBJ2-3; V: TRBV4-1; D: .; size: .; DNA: TGCGCCAGCAGCCATACGGGACTCACCACAGATACGCAGTATTTT; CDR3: CASSHTGLTTDTQYF
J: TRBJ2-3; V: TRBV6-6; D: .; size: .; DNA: TGTGCCAGCAGCGACGCACACGGATCCACAGATACGCAGTATTTT; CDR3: CASSDAHGSTDTQYF
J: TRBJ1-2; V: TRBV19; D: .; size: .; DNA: TGTGCCAGTAGTCCCGCCCGGGATGTCCTTTATGGCTACACCTTC; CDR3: CASSPARDVLYGYTF
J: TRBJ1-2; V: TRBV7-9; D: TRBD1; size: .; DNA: TGTGCCAGCAGCCAAGGACAGGGCCATGGCTACACCTTC; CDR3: CASSQGQGHGYTF
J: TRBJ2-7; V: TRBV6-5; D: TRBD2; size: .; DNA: TGTGCCAGCAGCGGGCTAGGACTAGCCGAGCAGTACTTC; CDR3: CASSGLGLAEQYF
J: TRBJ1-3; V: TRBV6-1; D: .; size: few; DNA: TGTGCCAGCAGTGAAAGGTCCAGCTTCTCTGGAAACACCATATATTTT; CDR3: CASSERSSFSGNTIYF
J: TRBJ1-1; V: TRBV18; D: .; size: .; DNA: TGTGCCAGCTCACCCCAGGGGAGAGGGGACACTGAAGCTTTCTTT; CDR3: CASSPQGRGDTEAFF
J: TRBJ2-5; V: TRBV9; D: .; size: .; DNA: TGTGCCAGCAGCGTAGCTAATACGGGTGGGACCCAGTACTTC; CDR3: CASSVANTGGTQYF
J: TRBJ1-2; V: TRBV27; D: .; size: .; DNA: TGTGCCAGCAGTTTAAACCCCTACGACGGAGTGGATGGCTACACCTTC; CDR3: CASSLNPYDGVDGYTF
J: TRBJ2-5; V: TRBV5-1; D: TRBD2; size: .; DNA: TGCGCCAGCAGCTTTAGCGGGGAAGAGACCCAGTACTTC; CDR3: CASSFSGEETQYF
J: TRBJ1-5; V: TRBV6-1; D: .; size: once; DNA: TGTGCCAGCAGTGAACTGACAAACTATCAGCCCCAGCATTTT; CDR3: CASSELTNYQPQHF
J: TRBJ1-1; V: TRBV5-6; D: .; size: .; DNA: TGTGCCAGCAGCCCGACACAAGGGGAGGCTTTCTTT; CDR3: CASSPTQGEAFF
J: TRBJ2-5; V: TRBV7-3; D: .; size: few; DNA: TGTGCCAGCAGGGCCGGGTCGCAAGAGACCCAGTACTTC; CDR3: CASRAGSQETQYF
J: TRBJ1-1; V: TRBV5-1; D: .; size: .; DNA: TGCGCCAGCAGCTTGGGGGGGATACAGGCGAACACTGAAGCTTTCTTT; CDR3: CASSLGGIQANTEAFF
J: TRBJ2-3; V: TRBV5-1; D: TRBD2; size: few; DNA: TGCGCCAGCAGCCTCGCCGGACTAGTTCCAGATACGCAGTATTTT; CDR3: CASSLAGLVPDTQYF